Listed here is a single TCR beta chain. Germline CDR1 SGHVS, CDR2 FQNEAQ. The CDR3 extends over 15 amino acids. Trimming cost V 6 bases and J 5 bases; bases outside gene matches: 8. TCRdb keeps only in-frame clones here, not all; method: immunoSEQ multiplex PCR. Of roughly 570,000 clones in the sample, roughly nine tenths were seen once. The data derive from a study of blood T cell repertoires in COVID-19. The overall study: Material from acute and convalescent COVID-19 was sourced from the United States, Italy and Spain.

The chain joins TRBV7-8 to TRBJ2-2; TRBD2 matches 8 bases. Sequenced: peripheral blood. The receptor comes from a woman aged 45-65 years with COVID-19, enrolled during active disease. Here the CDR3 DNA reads TGTGCCAGCAGTCGTAGCGGGGTGGGGACCGGGGAGCTGTTTTTT. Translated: CASSRSGVGTGELFF.